Shown below are 24 T cell receptor beta chains from a single sample sequenced in a study of T cell responses to AZD1222 COVID-19 vaccine. TCRdb keeps only in-frame clones here, not all; method: immunoSEQ multiplex PCR. The top ten hold 7.5% of the sample, which has some 120,000 clones, less than 90% seen once. Sample: peripheral blood, taken on day 0 of AZD1222 vaccination. The receptors come from an adult in good health.

This chain connects TRBV6-5 to TRBJ1-1; TRBD1 matches at 7 bases. Losses at the gene ends were 2 bases for V and 5 bases for J; bases not matched to a gene: 2. The germline CDR1 and CDR2 sequences are MNHEY and SVGAGI. The CDR3 loop spans 13 amino acids. CDR3 loop: CASSYDRETEAFF. DNA of the CDR3: TGTGCCAGCAGTTACGACAGGGAGACTGAAGCTTTCTTT.

The chain has TRBV5-3 and TRBJ2-3; D gene ambiguous. TRBV5-3 is an open reading frame, and its role is uncertain. The V end lost 4 bases, the J end lost 0 bases, and 12 bases lay between the germline ends. This CDR3 spans 15 amino acids. CDR3 in amino acids: CARSPDGTSTDTQYF. In DNA, the CDR3 is TGTGCCAGAAGCCCGGATGGAACTAGCACAGATACGCAGTATTTT.

The V and J genes are TRBV19 and TRBJ2-7; TRBD1 is a possible D gene (5 bases). Trimming shortened V by 7 bases and J by 0 bases, and 10 bases separated the two germline ends. CDR1 and CDR2 (germline): LNHDA, SQIVND (reference sequence). This CDR3 is 13 amino acids long. The DNA of the CDR3 is TGTGCCAGTAATAAGGGGCCCTCCTACGAGCAGTACTTC. Amino acid sequence: CASNKGPSYEQYF. The full variable domain, in which reference TRBV19 and TRBJ2-7 provide the parts outside the CDR3, is DGGITQSPKYLFRKEGQNVTLSCEQNLNHDAMYWYRQDPGQGLRLIYYSQIVNDFQKGDIAEGYSVSREKKESFPLTVTSAQKNPTAFYLCASNKGPSYEQYFGPGTRLTVT.

V gene TRBV7-9 combines with J gene TRBJ1-6; D possibly corresponds to TRBD1 (6 bases). V was trimmed by 5 bases and J by 6 bases, leaving 14 bases between them. CDR3 size: 15 residues. Germline V lookup: CDR1 SEHNR, CDR2 FQNEAQ (reference sequence). This chain's CDR3 is CASSTTGFINSPLHF. CDR3 bases: TGTGCCAGCAGCACAACAGGGTTCATTAATTCACCCCTCCACTTT.

The chain carries TRBV4-1 and TRBJ2-2, with 10 bases identical to TRBD2. The germline V gene has CDR1 MGHRA and CDR2 YSYEKL. After removal of 1 base from V and 7 bases from J, the junction contained 6 bases not matched to a gene. This CDR3 contains 16 residues. The CDR3 region has the DNA TGCGCCAGCAGCCAAGTTCTAGCGGGAGATATCGGGGAGCTGTTTTTT. Its protein is CASSQVLAGDIGELFF.

This chain links TRBV28 with TRBJ2-2; D could derive from TRBD1 or TRBD2 (6 bases each). Trimming stripped 1 base from V and 5 bases from J, with 11 bases between. CDR3 length equals 15 residues. CDR1 and CDR2 from the germline V gene are MDHEN and SYDVKM. The CDR3 spells CASSLLGAGTGELFF. The CDR3 coding sequence is TGTGCCAGCAGTTTATTGGGGGCGGGAACCGGGGAGCTGTTTTTT.

The chain carries TRBV5-6 and TRBJ2-7, with D perhaps matching TRBD1 (7 bases). This CDR3 has 12 residues. CDR1 and CDR2 (germline): SGHDT, YYEEEE. The germline V and J ends were trimmed by 4 bases and 9 bases, with 14 bases remaining between them. Here the CDR3 DNA reads TGTGCCAGCAGCCAAACTCAGGGGGGGCAGTACTTC. Translating it yields CASSQTQGGQYF.

The rearrangement links TRBV19 to TRBJ1-5; TRBD1 might be the D (6 bases). V was cut by 5 bases and J by 4 bases, with 15 bases left in between. Germline values: CDR1 LNHDA, CDR2 SQIVND (reference sequence). This CDR3 has 15 amino acids. The CDR3 sequence: CASSRLGQRNQPQHF. In DNA, the CDR3 is TGTGCCAGTAGTCGCCTAGGACAGCGTAATCAGCCCCAGCATTTT. Drawing the rest from reference TRBV19 and TRBJ1-5, the complete variable domain is DGGITQSPKYLFRKEGQNVTLSCEQNLNHDAMYWYRQDPGQGLRLIYYSQIVNDFQKGDIAEGYSVSREKKESFPLTVTSAQKNPTAFYLCASSRLGQRNQPQHFGDGTRLSIL.

The rearrangement links TRBV25-1 to TRBJ2-1; D might be TRBD1 or TRBD2, each matching 5 bases. Germline V gene sequence: CDR1 MGHDK, CDR2 SYGVNS. The length of the CDR3 is 13 residues. The V gene lost 6 bases and the J gene lost 5 bases, with 11 bases spanning the gap. CDR3 residues: CASSDRGDNEQFF. For the CDR3, the DNA is TGTGCCAGCAGCGACAGAGGGGACAATGAGCAGTTCTTC.

Of note for this clone: An end of the junction does not agree with germline; a read error may underlie this. The chain employs TRBV28 and TRBJ2-7; D may be TRBD1 (5 bases). CDR1 and CDR2 (germline): MDHEN, SYDVKM. This CDR3 comprises 12 residues. The CDR3 region is CASSMRPQGHHF. As DNA, the CDR3 is TGTGCCAGCAGTATGAGACCCCAAGGACATCACTTC.

This sequence joins TRBV20-1 and TRBJ1-6, with unresolved D. From germline, CDR1 is DFQATT and CDR2 SNEGSKA (reference sequence). The CDR3 covers 10 residues. V was trimmed by 5 bases and J by 7 bases, leaving 3 bases between them. The CDR3 DNA follows: TGCAGTGCTCTCAATTCACCCCTCCACTTT. Protein: CSALNSPLHF.

This sequence joins TRBV28 and TRBJ1-2, with a tentative D call TRBD1 (6 bases). The CDR3 sequence is 14 residues long. The V gene's germline CDR1 is MDHEN and CDR2 SYDVKM. V lost 1 base to trimming and J lost 7 bases, with 13 bases between them. In DNA form, the CDR3 reads TGTGCCAGCAGTTTATTAGGGGGGGCGTCTGGCTACACCTTC. This encodes CASSLLGGASGYTF.

The chain carries TRBV29-1 and TRBJ1-4; D uncertain. The germline V gene has CDR1 SQVTM and CDR2 ANQGSEA. The ends were cut back, 5 bases at V and 3 bases at J, with 4 bases in the middle. CDR3 length: 11 residues. The CDR3 protein is CSVQPNEKLFF. The CDR3 nucleotides read TGCAGCGTTCAGCCTAATGAAAAACTGTTTTTT.

The chain recombines TRBV27 with TRBJ2-7, with D unresolved. The V and J ends lost 0 bases and 2 bases respectively, with 5 bases between them. Germline V gene sequence: CDR1 MNHEY, CDR2 SMNVEV (reference sequence). The CDR3 runs to 13 residues. The CDR3 coding sequence is TGTGCCAGCAGTTTATCGTCCGCCTACGAGCAGTACTTC. Its translation: CASSLSSAYEQYF.

This clone was seen ten or more times. The chain has TRBV7-9 and TRBJ1-1, with TRBD1 identical over 7 bases. Germline trimming cut 7 bases from V and 8 bases from J; bases unmatched to any gene: 4. The CDR3 loop spans 11 amino acids. Germline assignment: CDR1 SEHNR and CDR2 FQNEAQ (reference sequence). DNA of the CDR3: TGTGCCAGCACCAGGGGGTTGGAAGCTTTCTTT. Translating gives CASTRGLEAFF. The whole variable domain, remainder taken from reference TRBV7-9 and TRBJ1-1, is DTGVSQNPRHKITKRGQNVTFRCDPISEHNRLYWYRQTLGQGPEFLTYFQNEAQLEKSRLLSDRFSAERPKGSFSTLEIQRTEQGDSAMYLCASTRGLEAFFGQGTRLTVV.

The chain links TRBV19 to TRBJ2-7; a possible D gene is TRBD2 (6 bases). CDR1 is LNHDA, CDR2 SQIVND, per germline (reference sequence). V was trimmed by 5 bases and J by 0 bases, leaving 17 bases between them. This CDR3 has 16 residues. DNA of the CDR3: TGTGCCAGTAGTTCCGATCTTAGCGGTAGCTCCTACGAGCAGTACTTC. Translating it yields CASSSDLSGSSYEQYF. Full variable domain (remainder filled in from reference TRBV19 and TRBJ2-7): DGGITQSPKYLFRKEGQNVTLSCEQNLNHDAMYWYRQDPGQGLRLIYYSQIVNDFQKGDIAEGYSVSREKKESFPLTVTSAQKNPTAFYLCASSSDLSGSSYEQYFGPGTRLTVT.

The V call is TRBV28, the J call TRBJ1-2, with TRBD1 matching 7 bases. Per the germline V gene, CDR1 is MDHEN and CDR2 is SYDVKM. Trimming cost V 3 bases and J 7 bases; bases outside gene matches: 8. This CDR3 is 14 amino acids long. The CDR3: CASSFQYRGSGYTF. CDR3 coding DNA: TGTGCCAGCAGTTTTCAGTACAGGGGAAGTGGCTACACCTTC.

V gene TRBV7-8 combines with J gene TRBJ1-2; D unclear. CDR3 size: 13 residues. The germline V and J ends were trimmed by 1 base and 4 bases, with 7 bases remaining between them. CDR1 SGHVS and CDR2 FQNEAQ come from the germline V gene. Written as DNA, the CDR3 is TGTGCCAGCAGCTTAGACAGTATCTATGGCTACACCTTC. It yields the protein CASSLDSIYGYTF.

The chain is built from TRBV27 and TRBJ2-2; D is unclear. Germline V lookup: CDR1 MNHEY, CDR2 SMNVEV (reference sequence). The V gene lost 0 bases and the J gene lost 7 bases, with 6 bases spanning the gap. This CDR3 has 13 amino acids. CDR3 amino acids: CASSLSTVGELFF. CDR3 nucleotides: TGTGCCAGCAGTTTATCTACGGTCGGGGAGCTGTTTTTT.

V and J are TRBV24-1 and TRBJ2-7, with D uncertain. In germline, CDR1 is KGHDR, CDR2 SFDVKD. The CDR3 spans 11 residues. Trimming cost V 4 bases and J 4 bases, with 4 bases left between them. The CDR3 protein is CATSDAYEQYF. The DNA of the CDR3 is TGTGCCACCAGTGACGCTTACGAGCAGTACTTC.

The rearrangement joins TRBV5-1 to TRBJ2-1; D possibly corresponds to TRBD1 (6 bases). Germline CDR1 SGHRS, CDR2 YFSETQ. The ends were cut back, 0 bases at V and 7 bases at J, with 17 bases in the middle. This CDR3 is 16 amino acids long. Here the CDR3 DNA reads TGCGCCAGCAGCTTGGATATCCCTAGAGGGGGAAATGAGCAGTTCTTC. As protein: CASSLDIPRGGNEQFF.

The chain recombines TRBV11-3 with TRBJ2-1, with D possibly TRBD2 on 6 matching bases. CDR3 size: 17 residues. Germline lookup yields CDR1 SGHNT and CDR2 YENEEA. Trimming pared 0 bases from V and 1 base from J, leaving 13 bases between. In nucleotides, the CDR3 is TGTGCCAGCAGCTTAGAGATCGGTGGGAGGTCCTACAATGAGCAGTTCTTC. It codes for CASSLEIGGRSYNEQFF.

The rearrangement links TRBV28 to TRBJ1-2; D might be TRBD1 (6 bases). Trimming pared 6 bases from V and 5 bases from J, leaving 10 bases between. CDR3 size: 12 residues. CDR1 MDHEN and CDR2 SYDVKM come from the germline V gene. CDR3 DNA: TGTGCCAGCAGCCCTACAGGGTATGGCTACACCTTC. This encodes CASSPTGYGYTF.

This chain joins TRBV7-2 and TRBJ1-5; D is unclear. Germline-derived CDR1 and CDR2 are SGHTA and FQGNSA. Trimming cost V 4 bases and J 4 bases, with 8 bases left between them. The CDR3 has 13 amino acids. CDR3 bases: TGTGCCAGCAGCTCAGAAAGGAATCAGCCCCAGCATTTT. This encodes CASSSERNQPQHF.